This is a list of T cell receptor beta chains from one sample in a study of cytomegalovirus exposure and HLA in healthy donors. Some clones are missing from TCRdb's copy, which holds only in-frame ones; the method was immunoSEQ multiplex PCR. The sample lists around 150,000 clones, roughly 66% seen once, with around 6.3% in the top ten. Material: PBMCs. The receptors were sampled from a woman aged 55-75 years in good health and CMV-seronegative. CDR3s leave out the opening cysteine and the closing phenylalanine or tryptophan. Clone size is given for some rows only: seen once, a few or many times, or a class if the clone is expanded.

cdr3_length	v_call	j_call	clone_size	cdr3_aa
12	TRBV14	TRBJ2-5	.	ASSQQHRRETQY
11	TRBV7-2	TRBJ2-7	few	ASTQQFTYEQY
12	TRBV28	TRBJ2-1	.	ASGQGSVFNEQF
13	TRBV29-1	TRBJ1-4	medium-sized	SVGVLVGVNEKLF
15	TRBV29-1	TRBJ2-7	.	SATGQGSTLVPYEQY
11	TRBV7-2	TRBJ1-1	.	ASSWTVNTEAF
14	TRBV7-8	TRBJ2-1	.	ASSRRPGLADNEQF
12	TRBV6-5	TRBJ1-1	.	ASSSTGQNTEAF
13	TRBV19	TRBJ2-4	.	ASSTPGQAENIQY
12	TRBV5-1	TRBJ1-6	.	ASSSGQWDSPLH
13	TRBV7-3	TRBJ2-3	.	ASSKGQGATDTQY
17	TRBV9	TRBJ2-6	.	ASSVGRTGLFSGANVLT
13	TRBV29-1	TRBJ2-2	.	SVTDSWANKVELF
11	TRBV5-1	TRBJ1-2	.	ASSSEQGYGYT
11	TRBV28	TRBJ2-1	.	ASSLGQFNEQF
13	TRBV5-1	TRBJ1-2	.	ASSLETGAAYGYT